This TCR beta chain was documented in a study of T cell responses to AZD1222 COVID-19 vaccine. Study overall: Second doses that came at about 4 or about 12 weeks were put together.

This clone was seen more than once but under ten times. TCRdb's copy holds only in-frame clones and misses some; the assay was immunoSEQ multiplex PCR. The table shows about 130,000 clones, with around four fifths occurring only once. Between the trimmed V and J ends, which lost 7 bases and 1 base, there was a span of 12 bases. The length of the CDR3 is 14 residues. The germline gives CDR1 LNHDA, CDR2 SQIVND (reference sequence). This receptor was obtained from an adult in good health. The chain has TRBV19 and TRBJ2-3; TRBD2 might be the D (6 bases). This specimen consisted of peripheral blood, obtained on day 0 of AZD1222 vaccination. This CDR3 is CASIQGGGTDTQYF. The CDR3 coding sequence is TGTGCCAGTATTCAAGGCGGGGGCACAGATACGCAGTATTTT.